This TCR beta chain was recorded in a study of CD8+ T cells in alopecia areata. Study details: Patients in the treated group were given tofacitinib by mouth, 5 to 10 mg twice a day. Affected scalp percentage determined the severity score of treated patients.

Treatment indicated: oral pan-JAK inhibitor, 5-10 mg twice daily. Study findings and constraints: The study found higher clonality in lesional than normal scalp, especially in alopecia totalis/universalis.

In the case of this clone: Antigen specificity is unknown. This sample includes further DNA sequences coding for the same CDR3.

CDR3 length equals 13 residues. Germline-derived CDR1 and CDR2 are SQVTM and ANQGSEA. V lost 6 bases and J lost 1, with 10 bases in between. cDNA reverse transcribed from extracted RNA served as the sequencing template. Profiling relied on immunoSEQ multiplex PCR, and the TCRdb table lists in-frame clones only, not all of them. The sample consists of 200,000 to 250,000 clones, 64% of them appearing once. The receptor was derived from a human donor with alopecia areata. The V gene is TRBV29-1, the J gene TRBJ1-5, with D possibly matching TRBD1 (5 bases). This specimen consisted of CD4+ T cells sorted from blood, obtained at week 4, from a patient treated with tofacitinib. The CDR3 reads CSVAGGSNQPQHF. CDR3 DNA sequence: TGCAGCGTAGCGGGGGGAAGCAATCAGCCCCAGCATTTT.